This TCR beta chain was obtained from a study of beta chain features in type 1 diabetes. The study reverse transcribed the entire isolated RNA, so it sequenced expressed TCRB transcripts. Using immunoSEQ multiplex PCR, the repertoire was profiled, and TCRdb retains in-frame clones only, with some absent. The sample shows hundreds of thousands of clones, roughly a sixth of them seen only once. This clone was recorded a few times. Germline V gene data show CDR1 as LNHDA and CDR2 as SQIVND (reference sequence). Trimming removed 5 bases from V and 6 bases from J; junction bases left unmatched: 4. There are 15 residues in the CDR3.

The sequence derives from a woman younger than 30 in good health. This chain joins TRBV19 and TRBJ2-2; 12 bases line up with TRBD2. The specimen sequenced was naive CD4+ T cells from blood. Here the CDR3 DNA reads TGTGCCAGTAGTGGGGCTAGCGGGAGGGCCGGGGAGCTGTTTTTT. Translating gives CASSGASGRAGELFF.